The 23 T cell receptor beta chains below come from one sample, sequenced in a study of blood T cell repertoires in COVID-19. The repertoire was sequenced with immunoSEQ multiplex PCR; TCRdb's copy has only in-frame clones and lacks some. The repertoire holds roughly 280,000 clones, with roughly 85% as singletons. Sample: peripheral blood. Receptors originate from a woman in her seventies with acute or convalescent COVID-19.

The chain combines TRBV7-9 with TRBJ1-5; 7 bases agree with TRBD1. This CDR3 is 15 amino acids long. The germline V gene encodes CDR1 SEHNR and CDR2 FQNEAQ (reference sequence). The J segment lost 3 bases and the V segment lost 3 bases, leaving 5 bases of the junction unmatched. Here the CDR3 reads CASSFRTGTNQPQHF. The CDR3, as DNA: TGTGCCAGCAGCTTTAGGACAGGCACCAATCAGCCCCAGCATTTT.

This clone was found a few times. This chain connects TRBV7-8 to TRBJ1-1; the D gene is possibly TRBD1 (5 bases). Germline V lookup: CDR1 SGHVS, CDR2 FQNEAQ. V lost 5 bases and J 11 bases, leaving 18 bases between the germline ends. This CDR3 has 13 residues. The CDR3: CASSRDSATRAFF. CDR3 DNA: TGTGCCAGCAGCCGAGACAGTGCTACAAGGGCTTTCTTT.

The chain couples TRBV9 to TRBJ1-2, with D tentatively TRBD1 (5 bases). Germline assignment: CDR1 SGDLS and CDR2 YYNGEE. This CDR3 is 15 amino acids long. V dropped 0 bases and J dropped 5 bases, with 14 bases sitting between them. The CDR3 spells CASSVDPGGRYGYTF. The CDR3 DNA sequence: TGTGCCAGCAGCGTAGACCCGGGGGGGAGATATGGCTACACCTTC.

The rearrangement uses TRBV7-3 and TRBJ2-1; 15 nucleotides match TRBD2. Germline CDR1 and CDR2: SGHTA and FQGTGA. CDR3 length equals 14 residues. Trimming at V came to 4 bases and at J to 9 bases, leaving 1 base not matched to a gene. The CDR3 sequence is CASSSGLAGGEQFF. The CDR3 DNA reads TGTGCCAGCAGCTCGGGACTAGCGGGGGGTGAGCAGTTCTTC.

The V and J genes are TRBV18 and TRBJ1-1; D gene unclear. Germline V lookup: CDR1 KGHSH, CDR2 LQKENI. V gave up 5 bases and J gave up 5 bases, with 9 bases separating them. There are 12 residues in the CDR3. For the CDR3, the DNA is TGTGCCAGCTCATCTACTCCGACTGAAGCTTTCTTT. Encoded protein: CASSSTPTEAFF.

The chain carries TRBV5-4 and TRBJ1-1; unclear D gene. The germline V gene encodes CDR1 SGHNT and CDR2 YYREEE (reference sequence). CDR3 size: 14 residues. Between the trimmed V and J ends, which lost 3 bases and 1 base, there was a span of 10 bases. This CDR3 reads CASSSRSQNTEAFF. CDR3 nucleotide sequence: TGTGCCAGCAGCTCCCGGTCCCAGAACACTGAAGCTTTCTTT.

This clone was detected only a few times. The chain recombines TRBV6-5 with TRBJ1-2; D gene uncertain. Germline CDR1 is MNHEY and CDR2 is SVGAGI. CDR3 length: 13 residues. V was clipped by 6 bases and J by 2 bases, with 10 bases between them. The CDR3 protein is CASSQRRNYGYTF. CDR3 nucleotides: TGTGCCAGCAGCCAGAGGCGGAACTATGGCTACACCTTC.

This chain joins TRBV5-1 and TRBJ2-2; 7 nucleotides align to TRBD1. The CDR3 spans 14 residues. Germline CDR1 is SGHRS and CDR2 is YFSETQ. V shed 0 bases and J 6 bases; nucleotides not matched to a gene: 2. The CDR3 region has the DNA TGCGCCAGCAGCTTGGGACAGGGACCCGGGGAGCTGTTTTTT. Translating gives CASSLGQGPGELFF.

J is TRBJ2-7 and V is TRBV18; 7 bases map to TRBD1. Germline trimming cut 7 bases from V and 3 bases from J; bases unmatched to any gene: 9. The V gene's germline CDR1 is KGHSH and CDR2 LQKENI. The CDR3 is made up of 14 amino acids. The CDR3 DNA sequence: TGTGCCAGCTTGTCCGGGACAGCAGACTACGAGCAGTACTTC. This gives the protein CASLSGTADYEQYF.

The rearrangement uses TRBV18 and TRBJ1-2; TRBD1 aligns across 11 bases. In germline, CDR1 is KGHSH, CDR2 LQKENI. Unmatched junction bases numbered 5, after V lost 2 bases and J lost 6 bases. This CDR3 is 15 amino acids long. CDR3: CASSPTSDRGHGYTF. Here the CDR3 DNA reads TGTGCCAGCTCACCAACTTCGGACAGGGGGCATGGCTACACCTTC.

As regards this clone: Other DNA sequences in this specimen translate into the identical CDR3. The chain recombines TRBV5-6 with TRBJ2-3; 7 positions match TRBD1. V was clipped by 0 bases and J by 3 bases; unmatched bases: 4. The CDR3 spans 15 residues. CDR1 and CDR2 (germline): SGHDT, YYEEEE. The CDR3 nucleotides read TGTGCCAGCAGCTTGGGAGGGGGCGGGACAGATACGCAGTATTTT. Amino acid sequence: CASSLGGGGTDTQYF.

The V gene is TRBV19, the J gene TRBJ2-1; 8 bases are shared with TRBD2. Germline-derived CDR1 and CDR2 are LNHDA and SQIVND (reference sequence). V was pared by 6 bases and J by 8 bases, with 9 bases of the junction left unmatched. This CDR3 is 14 amino acids long. As DNA, the CDR3 is TGTGCCAGTAGATCGAGCGGGGGTAGGGATGAGCAGTTCTTC. It specifies CASRSSGGRDEQFF.

The rearrangement joins TRBV5-5 to TRBJ1-2; TRBD1 matches 9 bases. Germline V gene sequence: CDR1 SGHKS, CDR2 YYEKEE (reference sequence). The CDR3 has 14 amino acids. The trim removed 4 bases at V and 8 bases at J, leaving 9 bases unmatched. For the CDR3, the DNA is TGTGCCAGCAGCCGGGACAGGGCGAATCAGGGCTACACCTTC. Translating gives CASSRDRANQGYTF.

The genes are TRBV6-5 and TRBJ2-7; 10 bases are a match to TRBD1. Germline CDR1 MNHEY, CDR2 SVGAGI. The CDR3 length is 14 residues. The V and J ends lost 6 bases and 5 bases, in that order; junction bases with no gene match: 7. The CDR3 sequence is CASSQGQGINEQYF. For the CDR3, the DNA is TGTGCCAGCAGCCAGGGACAGGGGATAAACGAGCAGTACTTC.

This chain links TRBV5-3 with TRBJ2-5, with D maybe TRBD2 (6 bases). TRBV5-3 carries the ORF label, with uncertain function. Trimming took off 0 bases at V and 7 bases at J, with 25 bases between the two ends. This CDR3 is 18 amino acids long. CDR3 sequence reads: CARSLALSGLANLGTQYF. The CDR3 DNA is TGTGCCAGAAGCTTGGCTCTTTCGGGGCTAGCGAATCTGGGGACCCAGTACTTC.

The chain is built from TRBV5-5 and TRBJ2-5; possible D gene TRBD2, 7 bases. This CDR3 comprises 15 residues. Germline V gene data show CDR1 as SGHKS and CDR2 as YYEKEE (reference sequence). V was shortened by 5 bases and J by 1 base, with 15 bases between the two germline ends. The CDR3 nucleotides read TGTGCCAGCAGATGGGGGGGCTCGGTCCAAGAGACCCAGTACTTC. The encoded protein is CASRWGGSVQETQYF.

This chain connects TRBV6-5 to TRBJ2-7; D is unresolved. Trimming stripped 6 bases from V and 3 bases from J, with 15 bases between. There are 14 residues in the CDR3. Germline CDR1 is MNHEY and CDR2 is SVGAGI. The CDR3 nucleotides read TGTGCCAGCAGAGAGGAAACGGTCCTCTACGAGCAGTACTTC. Its protein product is CASREETVLYEQYF.

The V call is TRBV12-3 or TRBV12-4, the J call TRBJ1-2; 8 bases agree with TRBD1. J was trimmed by 7 bases and V by 3 bases; bases with no gene match: 4. This CDR3 has 13 residues. DNA for the CDR3: TGTGCCAGCAGTTTTTTTCAGGGGGCTGGCTACACCTTC. Its protein product is CASSFFQGAGYTF.

The chain recombines TRBV2 with TRBJ2-5; D not certain. The CDR3 loop spans 14 amino acids. V was clipped by 7 bases and J by 2 bases, with 14 bases between them. CDR1 is SNHLY, CDR2 FYNNEI, per germline. The CDR3 protein is CASKYNTVQETQYF. For the CDR3, the DNA is TGTGCCAGCAAGTACAACACCGTGCAAGAGACCCAGTACTTC.

This clone was picked up a small number of times. The chain links TRBV5-1 to TRBJ2-7; a possible D gene is TRBD2 (7 bases). The CDR3 has 14 amino acids. V was pared by 3 bases and J by 7 bases, with 17 bases between. Germline V CDR1 and CDR2: SGHRS, YFSETQ. Written as DNA, the CDR3 is TGCGCCAGCAGCTCCGGGACTAAGGGGGGAGAGCAGTACTTC. It yields the protein CASSSGTKGGEQYF.

The genes are TRBV11-2 and TRBJ2-4, with 9 bases identical to TRBD1. V was pared by 5 bases and J by 9 bases, with 8 bases of the junction left unmatched. The germline V gene has CDR1 SGHAT and CDR2 FQNNGV. The CDR3 has 14 residues. CDR3 in DNA: TGTGCCAGCAGCCCCACAGGGGGCGCGGGCATTCAGTACTTC. Translating it yields CASSPTGGAGIQYF. Supplemented by reference TRBV11-2 and TRBJ2-4, the full variable domain reads EAGVAQSPRYKIIEKRQSVAFWCNPISGHATLYWYQQILGQGPKLLIQFQNNGVVDDSQLPKDRFSAERLKGVDSTLKIQPAKLEDSAVYLCASSPTGGAGIQYFGAGTRLSVL.

The gene calls are TRBV30 and TRBJ1-1, with 7 bases matching TRBD1. This CDR3 contains 14 residues. Germline V CDR1 and CDR2: GTSNPN, SVGIG (reference sequence). Trimming took 2 bases from V and 6 from J; bases not matched to a gene: 9. CDR3 sequence (DNA): TGTGCCTGGAGTTCGGGCAGGGGGTTGGCTGAAGCTTTCTTT. This encodes CAWSSGRGLAEAFF.

This clone was observed a handful of times. The chain carries TRBV3-1 (or the pseudogene TRBV3-2) and TRBJ2-3, with 7 bases matching TRBD1. This CDR3 is built from 13 residues. CDR1 is LGHDT and CDR2 is YNNKEL in the germline V gene (reference sequence). V trimming: 2 bases; J trimming: 11 bases; junction bases outside the gene matches: 7. CDR3 bases: TGTGCCAGCAGCCAACCGACAGGGTCAGAGCAGTATTTT. The encoded protein is CASSQPTGSEQYF.